Listed below are T cell receptor beta chains from one sample, sequenced in a study of T-cell reconstitution after alpha-beta-depleted transplantation in children. MiXCR, run by TCRdb on the PCR reads, gives a single entry per CDR3 protein. The sample yields tens of thousands of distinct CDR3 sequences, 4% to 5% seen once. The sequencing here drew on PBMCs, mostly from graft donor cells, taken 180 days after TCRalphabeta/CD19-depleted stem cell transplant. The origin of the receptors is a boy younger than two who had a stem cell transplant for acute myeloid leukemia, so the T cells may come from the graft donor. CDR3s include the opening cysteine and the closing phenylalanine or tryptophan. The D gene is left open where the match is weak. Clone size reads once, few, many, or a class if the clone is expanded.

d_call | j_call | clone_size | v_call | cdr3_aa | cdr3_nt
- | TRBJ1-2 | many | TRBV19 | CASGGIGFDYGYTF | TGTGCCAGTGGTGGGATAGGGTTTGACTATGGCTACACCTTC
- | TRBJ1-2 | many | TRBV20-1 | CSARDGPWGYTF | TGCAGTGCTAGAGACGGGCCTTGGGGCTACACCTTC
TRBD1 | TRBJ2-7 | many | TRBV19 | CASRGQGGNEQYF | TGTGCCAGTCGGGGACAGGGAGGCAACGAGCAGTACTTC
- | TRBJ2-7 | many | TRBV2 | CASSRGPTYEQYF | TGTGCCAGCAGCCGGGGACCAACCTACGAGCAGTACTTC
- | TRBJ1-1 | many | TRBV5-1 | CASSLRVGRRPNTEAFF | TGCGCCAGCAGCCTCCGGGTGGGGCGGAGGCCAAACACTGAAGCTTTCTTT
- | TRBJ1-1 | many | TRBV5-1 | CASSLEAGITEAFF | TGCGCCAGCAGCCTCGAGGCAGGGATCACTGAAGCTTTCTTT
- | TRBJ2-1 | many | TRBV18 | CASSRQRGNEQFF | TGTGCCAGCTCAAGACAGCGAGGGAATGAGCAGTTCTTC
- | TRBJ2-7 | many | TRBV7-9 | CASSLAPRSLEQYF | TGTGCCAGCAGCTTAGCCCCCCGGTCCCTCGAGCAGTACTTC
TRBD2 | TRBJ2-3 | few | TRBV7-8 | CASSLAIAGDLRDTQYF | TGTGCCAGCAGCTTAGCTATAGCGGGGGATTTGAGAGATACGCAGTATTTT
- | TRBJ1-4 | many | TRBV7-9 | CASSLDGGSEKLFF | TGTGCCAGCAGCTTGGATGGGGGTAGTGAAAAACTGTTTTTT
- | TRBJ1-1 | many | TRBV7-3 | CASAMRRVRNTEAFF | TGTGCCAGCGCCATGAGAAGGGTCCGAAACACTGAAGCTTTCTTT
TRBD2 | TRBJ2-2 | many | TRBV27 | CASRFGGAGELFF | TGTGCCAGCAGGTTTGGGGGGGCCGGGGAGCTGTTTTTT
- | TRBJ2-3 | many | TRBV12-3/TRBV12-4 | CASSPEIDTQYF | TGTGCCAGCAGTCCCGAGATAGATACGCAGTATTTT
- | TRBJ1-6 | many | TRBV3-1 | CASSFGQAYNSPLHF | TGTGCCAGCAGCTTCGGACAAGCCTATAATTCACCCCTCCACTTT
- | TRBJ2-6 | many | TRBV27 | CASSFLGRPGANVLTF | TGTGCCAGCAGTTTCTTGGGCAGGCCTGGGGCCAACGTCCTGACTTTC